One TCR beta chain is described in this entry. Its antigen is currently unknown. This record comes from a study of shared clonotypes between healthy human individuals. Study-level results: Non-shared clonotypes were found to have lower generation probabilities than the clonotypes that were shared by all four of the sorted-subset donors. Relative to memory subsets, naive subsets generally showed larger estimated richness.

The junction had 3 bases not matched to a gene; V was cut back by 4 bases and J by 8 bases. This CDR3 has 13 residues. Germline V gives CDR1 MNHEY, CDR2 SVGAGI. TCRdb's copy holds only in-frame clones and misses some; the assay was immunoSEQ multiplex PCR. This sample has hundreds of thousands of clones, with around four fifths found just once. The study drew all its donors from Caucasian adults living in Nashville, Tennessee. The chain employs TRBV6-5 and TRBJ2-1; 9 nucleotides align to TRBD1. The origin of this receptor is a woman aged 25-40 years in good health. Specimen: memory CD4+ T cells sorted from blood. Subset: CD45RA-negative fraction. The CDR3 is CASSSTGGDEQFF. Here the CDR3 DNA reads TGTGCCAGCAGTTCAACAGGGGGCGATGAGCAGTTCTTC.